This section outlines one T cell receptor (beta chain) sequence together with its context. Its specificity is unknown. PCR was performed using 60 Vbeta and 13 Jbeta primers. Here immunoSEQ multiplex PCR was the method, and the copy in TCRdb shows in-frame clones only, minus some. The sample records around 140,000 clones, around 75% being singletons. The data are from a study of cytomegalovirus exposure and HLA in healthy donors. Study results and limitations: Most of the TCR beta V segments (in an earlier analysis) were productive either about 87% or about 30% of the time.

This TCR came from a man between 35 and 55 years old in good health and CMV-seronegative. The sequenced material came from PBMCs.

The CDR3 loop is CALHSLAGDVYNEQFF. The DNA of the CDR3 is TGTGCCTTACACTCTCTAGCGGGGGATGTCTACAATGAGCAGTTCTTC. The genes are TRBV30 and TRBJ2-1; 10 bases align to TRBD2. The CDR3 consists of 16 residues. V lost 7 bases, J lost 3 bases, and 12 bases stayed unmatched. Per germline, CDR1 GTSNPN and CDR2 SVGIG (reference sequence). The entire variable domain, with the rest obtained from reference TRBV30 and TRBJ2-1, is as follows: SQTIHQWPATLVQPVGSPLSLECTVEGTSNPNLYWYRQAAGRGLQLLFYSVGIGQISSEVPQNLSASRPQDRQFILSSKKLLLSDSGFYLCALHSLAGDVYNEQFFGPGTRLTVL.